What follows are 28 T cell receptor beta chains derived from one specimen sequenced in a study of blood T cell repertoires in COVID-19. Produced via immunoSEQ multiplex PCR; TCRdb's table is partial and in-frame only. The repertoire holds around 250,000 clones, with about 90% as singletons. The source material was PBMCs or T cells enriched from blood (not recorded which). The origin of the receptors is a human donor in a cohort exposed to, infected with or recovered from COVID-19 (not recorded which). The donor label of this sample is uncertain.

The chain recombines TRBV12-3 or TRBV12-4 with TRBJ2-1, with D hard to call. Trimming took off 6 bases at V and 3 bases at J, with 6 bases between the two ends. The CDR3 consists of 12 residues. The CDR3 DNA reads TGTGCCAGCAGGAGGAACTACAATGAGCAGTTCTTC. It specifies CASRRNYNEQFF.

The chain carries TRBV19 and TRBJ1-5; no clear D gene. V lost 5 bases and J lost 7, with 9 bases in between. The CDR3 is 12 amino acids. Germline CDR1 and CDR2: LNHDA and SQIVND (reference sequence). The CDR3 here is CASSPSQQPQHF. The CDR3 DNA is TGTGCCAGTAGTCCATCACAGCAGCCCCAGCATTTT. Based on the CDR3 plus reference TRBV19 and TRBJ1-5, the full variable domain is DGGITQSPKYLFRKEGQNVTLSCEQNLNHDAMYWYRQDPGQGLRLIYYSQIVNDFQKGDIAEGYSVSREKKESFPLTVTSAQKNPTAFYLCASSPSQQPQHFGDGTRLSIL.

The sample holds one count of this clone. The rearrangement links TRBV25-1 to TRBJ2-7; no firm D call. The V gene's germline CDR1 is MGHDK and CDR2 SYGVNS. V lost 3 bases and J lost 1, with 16 bases in between. This CDR3 region has 16 residues. For the CDR3, the DNA is TGTGCCAGCAGTGAGGAATGGGCTCCCTCGTCCTACGAGCAGTACTTC. This gives the protein CASSEEWAPSSYEQYF.

V and J are TRBV13 and TRBJ2-3; 9 nucleotides agree with TRBD2. The CDR3 length is 19 residues. V lost 3 bases to trimming and J lost 2 bases; unmatched junction nucleotides: 15. CDR1 and CDR2 (germline): PRHDT, FYEKMQ (reference sequence). CDR3 protein: CASSLVGSGGRNYTDTQYF. CDR3 nucleotides: TGTGCCAGCAGCTTGGTTGGTAGCGGGGGCCGAAACTACACAGATACGCAGTATTTT.

V gene TRBV5-1 combines with J gene TRBJ1-5; 10 bases agree with TRBD1. The length of the CDR3 is 15 residues. CDR1 SGHRS and CDR2 YFSETQ come from the germline V gene. Trimming took 4 bases from V and 6 from J; bases not matched to a gene: 7. CDR3 in DNA: TGCGCCAGCAGCCCTGGACAGGGGGAGGGTCAGCCCCAGCATTTT. Translation gives CASSPGQGEGQPQHF. The full variable domain, its missing parts supplied by reference TRBV5-1 and TRBJ1-5, is KAGVTQTPRYLIKTRGQQVTLSCSPISGHRSVSWYQQTPGQGLQFLFEYFSETQRNKGNFPGRFSGRQFSNSRSEMNVSTLELGDSALYLCASSPGQGEGQPQHFGDGTRLSIL.

The chain is built from TRBV30 and TRBJ1-1; 7 bases agree with TRBD1. Germline V CDR1 and CDR2: GTSNPN, SVGIG (reference sequence). J gave up 8 bases and V 3 bases, and 6 bases lay outside the gene matches. This CDR3 has 12 residues. This CDR3 is CAWSDGTVEAFF. The CDR3 DNA is TGTGCCTGGAGCGACGGGACAGTCGAAGCTTTCTTT.

This clone has just one count. V usage is TRBV2 and J usage is TRBJ1-5; no clear D gene. Trimming removed 6 bases from V and 6 bases from J, with 12 bases in between. In germline, CDR1 is SNHLY, CDR2 FYNNEI. The CDR3 spans 13 residues. DNA of the CDR3: TGTGCCAGCAGGGGAGGTGTCGGTCAGCCCCAGCATTTT. This gives the protein CASRGGVGQPQHF.

The V call is TRBV10-3, the J call TRBJ1-1; no firm D call. V lost 9 bases to trimming and J lost 4 bases, with 12 bases between them. The length of the CDR3 is 12 residues. CDR1 and CDR2 from the germline V gene are ENHRY and SYGVKD. The CDR3 loop reads CAMRSEGTEAFF. Written as DNA, the CDR3 is TGTGCCATGCGGTCGGAGGGCACTGAAGCTTTCTTT.

This clone is a singleton in its sample. The chain joins TRBV15 to TRBJ1-1; D is possibly TRBD1 (6 bases). Trimming removed 7 bases at V and 0 bases at J, with 9 bases between. This CDR3 has 13 residues. CDR1 is LNHNV, CDR2 YYDKDF, per germline (reference sequence). The DNA for the CDR3 is TGTGCCACCAAGGGGGTTTTGAACACTGAAGCTTTCTTT. Translating it yields CATKGVLNTEAFF.

This chain joins TRBV29-1 and TRBJ1-1; D uncertain. The V gene's germline CDR1 is SQVTM and CDR2 ANQGSEA. The CDR3 consists of 12 residues. The germline V and J ends were trimmed by 2 bases and 0 bases, with 4 bases remaining between them. CDR3 loop: CSVETVNTEAFF. CDR3 DNA: TGCAGCGTTGAAACAGTGAACACTGAAGCTTTCTTT.

In the case of this clone: Other DNA sequences in the sample encode the same CDR3. The rearrangement uses TRBV19 and TRBJ1-2, with D possibly matching TRBD1 (6 bases). The CDR3 is 14 amino acids. Trimming took 2 bases from V and 2 from J, leaving 9 bases between them. Germline V gene sequence: CDR1 LNHDA, CDR2 SQIVND (reference sequence). The CDR3 here is CASSISGTNYGYTF. The CDR3 nucleotides read TGTGCCAGTAGTATATCCGGGACAAACTATGGCTACACCTTC.

The gene calls are TRBV10-3 and TRBJ1-2, with 11 nucleotides matching TRBD1. The CDR3 runs 16 residues. CDR1 and CDR2 from the germline V gene are ENHRY and SYGVKD. The trim removed 6 bases at V and 4 bases at J, leaving 10 bases unmatched. CDR3: CAIRGTGGDDSYGYTF. In DNA, the CDR3 is TGTGCCATCAGGGGGACAGGGGGTGACGATAGCTATGGCTACACCTTC.

V is TRBV30 and J is TRBJ2-7; TRBD1 might be the D (8 bases). The CDR3 has 14 amino acids. Germline CDR1 reads GTSNPN; CDR2 reads SVGIG (reference sequence). V lost 2 bases and J lost 4, with 15 bases in between. The CDR3 protein is CAWSTGGEPYEQYF. The CDR3 region has the DNA TGTGCCTGGAGTACAGGGGGGGAGCCTTACGAGCAGTACTTC. Full variable domain (remainder filled in from reference TRBV30 and TRBJ2-7): SQTIHQWPATLVQPVGSPLSLECTVEGTSNPNLYWYRQAAGRGLQLLFYSVGIGQISSEVPQNLSASRPQDRQFILSSKKLLLSDSGFYLCAWSTGGEPYEQYFGPGTRLTVT.

The CDR3 bases are TGTGCCAGCAGCTGGGACCAGCGGGGGACCACAGATACGCAGTATTTT. It codes for CASSWDQRGTTDTQYF. The chain joins TRBV7-2 to TRBJ2-3; 8 nucleotides match TRBD2. CDR1 and CDR2 from the germline V gene are SGHTA and FQGNSA. There are 16 residues in the CDR3. With 4 bases clipped from V and 2 bases from J, the junction kept 8 bases outside the gene matches.

V gene TRBV4-1 combines with J gene TRBJ2-3, with no clear D. The CDR3 length is 15 residues. CDR1 is MGHRA, CDR2 YSYEKL, per germline. The V gene lost 1 base and the J gene lost 1 base, with 9 bases spanning the gap. This CDR3 reads CASSQVMQGTDTQYF. CDR3 nucleotides: TGCGCCAGCAGCCAAGTTATGCAGGGCACAGATACGCAGTATTTT.

This chain joins TRBV29-1 and TRBJ2-5; weak D call: TRBD2 (7 bases). V lost 4 bases and J lost 5, with 14 bases in between. The CDR3 length is 13 residues. Germline assignment: CDR1 SQVTM and CDR2 ANQGSEA. CDR3 DNA: TGCAGCGTTGGGGGGGGCCCAGAGGAGACCCAGTACTTC. This translates into CSVGGGPEETQYF. Looking up the rest from reference TRBV29-1 and TRBJ2-5 gives the full variable domain: SAVISQKPSRDICQRGTSLTIQCQVDSQVTMMFWYRQQPGQSLTLIATANQGSEATYESGFVIDKFPISRPNLTFSTLTVSNMSPEDSSIYLCSVGGGPEETQYFGPGTRLLVL.

Notes on this clone: Relative to the germline gene, one junction end is altered; a read error may explain this. The V and J genes are TRBV29-1 and TRBJ1-2; the match to TRBD1 covers 9 bases. The CDR3 length is 14 residues. The germline CDR1 and CDR2 sequences are SQVTM and ANQGSEA. The CDR3 DNA follows: TGCAGCGTGGAAGACAGGGGGAGTTTCCACGGCTACACCTTC. Translating gives CSVEDRGSFHGYTF. The full variable domain, its missing parts supplied by reference TRBV29-1 and TRBJ1-2, is SAVISQKPSRDICQRGTSLTIQCQVDSQVTMMFWYRQQPGQSLTLIATANQGSEATYESGFVIDKFPISRPNLTFSTLTVSNMSPEDSSIYLCSVEDRGSFHGYTFGSGTRLTVV.

This sequence joins TRBV5-4 and TRBJ1-1, with a possible D match to TRBD1 (5 bases). CDR3 length: 15 amino acids. CDR1 is SGHNT, CDR2 YYREEE, per germline (reference sequence). V lost 3 bases and J 6 bases, leaving 18 bases between the germline ends. In DNA form, the CDR3 reads TGTGCCAGCAGCTCCATAAGTGGGGGGAAGGCTGAAGCTTTCTTT. It yields the protein CASSSISGGKAEAFF.

This clone was found a few times. The V gene is TRBV4-1, the J gene TRBJ2-1; 11 nucleotides match TRBD2. With 3 bases clipped from V and 3 bases from J, the junction kept 7 bases outside the gene matches. CDR1 is MGHRA, CDR2 YSYEKL, per germline. The CDR3 runs to 17 residues. The CDR3 DNA reads TGCGCCAGCAGCCATCTCAAACTAGCGGGGGACTACAATGAGCAGTTCTTC. It yields the protein CASSHLKLAGDYNEQFF.

The rearrangement uses TRBV3-1 (or the pseudogene TRBV3-2) and TRBJ1-1, with TRBD1 as a possible D gene (5 bases). There are 14 residues in the CDR3. V gave up 5 bases and J gave up 0 bases, with 10 bases separating them. Germline V gene data show CDR1 as LGHDT and CDR2 as YNNKEL (reference sequence). CDR3 in amino acids: CASSSGLLNTEAFF. DNA of the CDR3: TGTGCCAGCAGCTCGGGACTCCTGAACACTGAAGCTTTCTTT.

V gene TRBV5-1 combines with J gene TRBJ2-3, with 9 bases lining up with TRBD1. The CDR3 has 14 residues. The trim removed 2 bases at V and 6 bases at J, leaving 4 bases unmatched. Germline CDR1 SGHRS, CDR2 YFSETQ. This CDR3 is CASSLTGGMDTQYF. The CDR3, as DNA: TGCGCCAGCAGCTTAACAGGGGGCATGGATACGCAGTATTTT.

The chain employs TRBV11-3 and TRBJ2-3; the match to TRBD1 covers 8 bases. V shed 5 bases, J shed 6 bases, and the junction held 7 bases outside the gene matches. The CDR3 loop spans 14 amino acids. The germline V gene encodes CDR1 SGHNT and CDR2 YENEEA. CDR3 sequence: CASSPRTGMDTQYF. In nucleotides, the CDR3 is TGTGCCAGCAGCCCTCGGACAGGGATGGATACGCAGTATTTT.

V gene TRBV9 combines with J gene TRBJ1-1; D is perhaps TRBD1 (5 bases). This CDR3 is built from 14 residues. Trimming left V 0 bases short and J 7 bases short, with 13 bases between. Germline V gives CDR1 SGDLS, CDR2 YYNGEE. The CDR3 sequence is CASSVVSSGGEAFF. The CDR3 bases are TGTGCCAGCAGCGTAGTTAGTTCGGGGGGTGAAGCTTTCTTT.

The V gene is TRBV7-6, the J gene TRBJ2-1; 10 positions match TRBD2. The CDR3 runs 17 residues. V was clipped by 3 bases and J by 3 bases; unmatched bases: 8. Germline CDR1 and CDR2: SGHVS and FNYEAQ. CDR3 DNA sequence: TGTGCCAGCAGCTTGGGCGACGGACTAGCGGACTACAATGAGCAGTTCTTC. Translation gives CASSLGDGLADYNEQFF.

This CDR3 is CASSQGAGDNEQFF. The CDR3 DNA reads TGTGCCAGCAGCCAAGGTGCGGGGGACAATGAGCAGTTCTTC. The chain carries TRBV3-1 (or the pseudogene TRBV3-2) and TRBJ2-1, with 7 bases aligning to TRBD2. CDR1 and CDR2 (germline): LGHDT, YNNKEL (reference sequence). This CDR3 is 14 amino acids long. The V gene end was trimmed by 1 base and the J gene end by 5 bases; junction bases not matched to a gene: 2.

This chain uses TRBV3-1 (or the pseudogene TRBV3-2) with TRBJ2-1; the D gene is possibly TRBD2 (7 bases). Germline V gene data show CDR1 as LGHDT and CDR2 as YNNKEL (reference sequence). Trimming took off 4 bases at V and 4 bases at J, with 17 bases between the two ends. CDR3 length: 16 residues. The CDR3 reads CASSPIGGVGYNEQFF. For the CDR3, the DNA is TGTGCCAGCAGCCCCATAGGGGGGGTCGGGTACAATGAGCAGTTCTTC.

The genes are TRBV10-3 and TRBJ2-5; 7 bases are a match to TRBD2. This CDR3 spans 14 amino acids. Germline V CDR1 and CDR2: ENHRY, SYGVKD. Trimming at V came to 7 bases and at J to 5 bases, leaving 10 bases not matched to a gene. CDR3 sequence (DNA): TGTGCCATCAAATCCTGGCAGGGAGGGGAGACCCAGTACTTC. Translation gives CAIKSWQGGETQYF.

This chain links TRBV18 with TRBJ2-7; 11 nucleotides align to TRBD1. The CDR3 consists of 14 residues. The germline CDR1 and CDR2 sequences are KGHSH and LQKENI. J gave up 2 bases and V 5 bases, and 2 bases lay outside the gene matches. CDR3 residues: CASSGTGGTYEQYF. The CDR3 DNA sequence: TGTGCCAGCTCAGGGACAGGGGGTACCTACGAGCAGTACTTC.